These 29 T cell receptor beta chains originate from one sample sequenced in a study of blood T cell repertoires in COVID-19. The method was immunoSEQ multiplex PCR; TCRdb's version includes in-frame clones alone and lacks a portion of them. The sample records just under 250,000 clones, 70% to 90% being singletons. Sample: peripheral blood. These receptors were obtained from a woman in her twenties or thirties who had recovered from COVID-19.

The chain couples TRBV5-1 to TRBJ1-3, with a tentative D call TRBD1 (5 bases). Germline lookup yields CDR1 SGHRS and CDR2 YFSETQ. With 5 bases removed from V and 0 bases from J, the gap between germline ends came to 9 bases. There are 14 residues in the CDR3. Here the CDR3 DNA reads TGCGCCAGCAGAGACAGTTCCTCTGGAAACACCATATATTTT. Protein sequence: CASRDSSSGNTIYF.

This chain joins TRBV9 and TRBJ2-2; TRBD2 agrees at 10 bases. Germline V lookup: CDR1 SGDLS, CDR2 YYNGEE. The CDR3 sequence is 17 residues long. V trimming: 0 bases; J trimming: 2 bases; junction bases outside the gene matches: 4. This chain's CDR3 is CASSVAASGGNTGELFF. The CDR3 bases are TGTGCCAGCAGCGTAGCGGCTAGCGGGGGTAACACCGGGGAGCTGTTTTTT.

The DNA of the CDR3 is TGTGCCAGCAGTTACTCATCCTTTTATAGCAATCAGCCCCAGCATTTT. It codes for CASSYSSFYSNQPQHF. The chain links TRBV6-2 or TRBV6-3 to TRBJ1-5; D unclear. V gave up 0 bases and J gave up 0 bases, with 9 bases separating them. Looked up from germline, CDR1 is MNHEY and CDR2 is SVGEGT. This CDR3 comprises 16 residues.

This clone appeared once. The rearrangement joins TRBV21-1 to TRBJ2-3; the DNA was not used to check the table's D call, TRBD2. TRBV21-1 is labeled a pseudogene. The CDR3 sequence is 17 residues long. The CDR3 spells CASNQRRGPSCTDTQYF. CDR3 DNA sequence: TGTGCCAGCAACCAAAGGCGAGGCCCGAGTTGCACAGATACGCAGTATTTT.

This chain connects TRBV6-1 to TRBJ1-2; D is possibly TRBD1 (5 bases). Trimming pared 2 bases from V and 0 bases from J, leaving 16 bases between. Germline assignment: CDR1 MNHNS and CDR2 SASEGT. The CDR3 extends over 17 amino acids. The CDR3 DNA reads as TGTGCCAGCAGTGAACCGGGACTCAGCTTCTCTAACTATGGCTACACCTTC. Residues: CASSEPGLSFSNYGYTF.

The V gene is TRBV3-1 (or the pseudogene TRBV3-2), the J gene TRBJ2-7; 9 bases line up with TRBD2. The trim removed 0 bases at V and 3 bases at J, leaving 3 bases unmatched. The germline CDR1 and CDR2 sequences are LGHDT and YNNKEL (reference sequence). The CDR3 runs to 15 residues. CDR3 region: CASSQDSSGDYEQYF. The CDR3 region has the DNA TGTGCCAGCAGCCAAGACTCTAGCGGGGACTACGAGCAGTACTTC.

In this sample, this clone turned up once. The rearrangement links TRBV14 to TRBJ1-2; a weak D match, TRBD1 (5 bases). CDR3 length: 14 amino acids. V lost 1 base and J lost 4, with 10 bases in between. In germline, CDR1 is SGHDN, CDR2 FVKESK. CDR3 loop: CASSQGVGGYGYTF. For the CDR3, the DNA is TGTGCCAGCAGCCAAGGGGTGGGGGGCTATGGCTACACCTTC.

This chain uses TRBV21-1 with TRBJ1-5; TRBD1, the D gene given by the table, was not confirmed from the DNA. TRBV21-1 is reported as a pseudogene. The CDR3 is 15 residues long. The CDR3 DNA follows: TGTGCCAGCAGCAAGAGGACAGGGTGTAGTCAGCCCCAGCATTTT. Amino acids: CASSKRTGCSQPQHF.

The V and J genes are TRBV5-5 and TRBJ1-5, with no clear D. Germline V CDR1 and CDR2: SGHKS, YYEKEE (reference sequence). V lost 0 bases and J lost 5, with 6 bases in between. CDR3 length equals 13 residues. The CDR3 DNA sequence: TGTGCCAGCAGCTTGGGTGAGGATCAGCCCCAGCATTTT. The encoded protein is CASSLGEDQPQHF.

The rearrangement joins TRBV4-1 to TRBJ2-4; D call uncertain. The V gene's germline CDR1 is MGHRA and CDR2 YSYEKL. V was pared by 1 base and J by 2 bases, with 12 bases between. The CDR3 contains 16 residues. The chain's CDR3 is CASSQGLPVSKNIQYF. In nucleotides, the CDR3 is TGCGCCAGCAGCCAAGGACTCCCCGTTTCCAAAAACATTCAGTACTTC.

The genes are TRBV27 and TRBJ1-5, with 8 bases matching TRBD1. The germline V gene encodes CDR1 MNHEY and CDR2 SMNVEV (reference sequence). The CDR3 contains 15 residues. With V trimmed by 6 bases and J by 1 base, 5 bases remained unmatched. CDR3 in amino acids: CASRTQGASNQPQHF. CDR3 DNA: TGTGCCAGCAGGACCCAGGGGGCCAGCAATCAGCCCCAGCATTTT.

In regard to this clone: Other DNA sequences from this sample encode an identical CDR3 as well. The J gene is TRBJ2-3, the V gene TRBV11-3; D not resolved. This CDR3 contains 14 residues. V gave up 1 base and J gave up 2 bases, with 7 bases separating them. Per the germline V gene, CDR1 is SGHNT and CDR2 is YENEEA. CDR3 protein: CASSLGQNTDTQYF. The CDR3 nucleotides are TGTGCCAGCAGCTTAGGTCAGAACACAGATACGCAGTATTTT. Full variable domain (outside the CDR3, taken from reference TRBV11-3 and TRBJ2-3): EAGVVQSPRYKIIEKKQPVAFWCNPISGHNTLYWYLQNLGQGPELLIRYENEEAVDDSQLPKDRFSAERLKGVDSTLKIQPAELGDSAVYLCASSLGQNTDTQYFGPGTRLTVL.

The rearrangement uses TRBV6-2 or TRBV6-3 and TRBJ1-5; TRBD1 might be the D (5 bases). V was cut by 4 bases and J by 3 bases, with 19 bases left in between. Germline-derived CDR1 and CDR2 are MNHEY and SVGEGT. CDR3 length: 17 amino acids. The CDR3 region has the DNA TGTGCCAGCAGTTCCACTCGAAGACAGTCCCACAATCAGCCCCAGCATTTT. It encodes CASSSTRRQSHNQPQHF.

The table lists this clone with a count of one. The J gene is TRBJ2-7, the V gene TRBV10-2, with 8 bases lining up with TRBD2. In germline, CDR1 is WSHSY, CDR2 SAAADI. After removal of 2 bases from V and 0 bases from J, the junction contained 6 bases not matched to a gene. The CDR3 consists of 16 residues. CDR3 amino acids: CASSETSGLTSYEQYF. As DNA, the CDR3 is TGCGCCAGCAGTGAGACTAGCGGACTCACCTCCTACGAGCAGTACTTC.

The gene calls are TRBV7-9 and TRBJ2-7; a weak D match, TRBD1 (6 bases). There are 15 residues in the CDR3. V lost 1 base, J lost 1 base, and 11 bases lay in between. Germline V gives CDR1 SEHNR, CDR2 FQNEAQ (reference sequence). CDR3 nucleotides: TGTGCCAGCAGCTTAGAGAACAGGGAGTCCTACGAGCAGTACTTC. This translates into CASSLENRESYEQYF.

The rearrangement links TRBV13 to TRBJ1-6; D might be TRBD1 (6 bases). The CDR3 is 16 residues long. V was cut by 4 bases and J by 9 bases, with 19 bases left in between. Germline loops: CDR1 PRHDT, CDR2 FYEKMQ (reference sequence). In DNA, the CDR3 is TGTGCCAGCAGCTCCCAGGGGAGGGTAAAAAGTTCACCCCTCCACTTT. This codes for CASSSQGRVKSSPLHF.

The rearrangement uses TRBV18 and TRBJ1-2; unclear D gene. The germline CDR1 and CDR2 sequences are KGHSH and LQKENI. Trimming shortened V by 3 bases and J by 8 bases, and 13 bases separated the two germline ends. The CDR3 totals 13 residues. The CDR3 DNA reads TGTGCCAGCTCACCGCCCGGGAAGCCAGGCTACACCTTC. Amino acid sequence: CASSPPGKPGYTF.

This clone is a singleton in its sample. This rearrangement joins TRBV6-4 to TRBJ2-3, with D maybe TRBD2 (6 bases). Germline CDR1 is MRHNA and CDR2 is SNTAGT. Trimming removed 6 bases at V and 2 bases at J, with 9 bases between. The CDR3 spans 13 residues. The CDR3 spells CASSRGYTDTQYF. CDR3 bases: TGTGCCAGCAGCCGGGGGTACACAGATACGCAGTATTTT.

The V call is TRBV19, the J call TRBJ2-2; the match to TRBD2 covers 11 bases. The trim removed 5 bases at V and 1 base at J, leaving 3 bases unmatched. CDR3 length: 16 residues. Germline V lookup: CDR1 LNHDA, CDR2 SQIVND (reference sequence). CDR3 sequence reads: CASSPGTSGNTGELFF. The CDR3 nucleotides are TGTGCCAGTAGTCCTGGGACTAGCGGGAACACCGGGGAGCTGTTTTTT.

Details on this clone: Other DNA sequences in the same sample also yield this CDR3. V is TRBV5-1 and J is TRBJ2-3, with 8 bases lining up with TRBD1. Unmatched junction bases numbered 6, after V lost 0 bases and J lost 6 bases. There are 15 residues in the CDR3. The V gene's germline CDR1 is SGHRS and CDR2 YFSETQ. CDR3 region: CASSLGQGSPDTQYF. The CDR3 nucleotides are TGCGCCAGCAGCTTGGGACAGGGGTCTCCGGATACGCAGTATTTT. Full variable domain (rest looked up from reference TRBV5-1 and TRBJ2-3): KAGVTQTPRYLIKTRGQQVTLSCSPISGHRSVSWYQQTPGQGLQFLFEYFSETQRNKGNFPGRFSGRQFSNSRSEMNVSTLELGDSALYLCASSLGQGSPDTQYFGPGTRLTVL.

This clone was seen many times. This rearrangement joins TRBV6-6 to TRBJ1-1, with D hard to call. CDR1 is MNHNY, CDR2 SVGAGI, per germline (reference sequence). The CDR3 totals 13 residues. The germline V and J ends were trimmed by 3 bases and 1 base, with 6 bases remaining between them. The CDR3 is CASSYEGNTEAFF. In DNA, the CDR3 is TGTGCCAGCAGTTATGAGGGGAACACTGAAGCTTTCTTT.

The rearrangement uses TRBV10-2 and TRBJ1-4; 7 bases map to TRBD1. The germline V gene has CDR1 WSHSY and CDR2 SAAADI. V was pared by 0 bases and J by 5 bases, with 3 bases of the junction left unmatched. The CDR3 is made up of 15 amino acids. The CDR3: CASSESGQPNEKLFF. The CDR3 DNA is TGCGCCAGCAGTGAGTCGGGACAGCCGAATGAAAAACTGTTTTTT.

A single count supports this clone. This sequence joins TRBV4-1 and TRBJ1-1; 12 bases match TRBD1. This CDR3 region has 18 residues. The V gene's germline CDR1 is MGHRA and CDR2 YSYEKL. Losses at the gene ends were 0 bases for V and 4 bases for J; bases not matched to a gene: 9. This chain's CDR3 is CASSQEGTGGVLVTEAFF. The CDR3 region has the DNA TGCGCCAGCAGCCAAGAAGGGACAGGGGGCGTCTTGGTCACTGAAGCTTTCTTT.

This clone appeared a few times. The CDR3 DNA is TGTGCCAGCAGTTGGGATAGGGAGTCCGGGGAGCTGTTTTTT. Residues: CASSWDRESGELFF. This chain connects TRBV6-5 to TRBJ2-2, with TRBD2 as a possible D gene (5 bases). Germline CDR1 reads MNHEY; CDR2 reads SVGAGI. V was cut by 4 bases and J by 6 bases, with 12 bases left in between. The CDR3 has 14 amino acids.

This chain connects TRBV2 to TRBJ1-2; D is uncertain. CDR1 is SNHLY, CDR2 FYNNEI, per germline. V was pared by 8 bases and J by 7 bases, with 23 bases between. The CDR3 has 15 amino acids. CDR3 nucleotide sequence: TGTGCCAGCCCTCGGGATGGGGTTAATGTTGCTGGCTACACCTTC. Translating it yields CASPRDGVNVAGYTF.

CDR3 in DNA: TGTGCCAGCAGTGAAGCGGGGCGGGGGTACAATGAGCAGTTCTTC. Its protein product is CASSEAGRGYNEQFF. This chain uses TRBV2 with TRBJ2-1, with 7 bases identical to TRBD2. J lost 4 bases, V lost 0 bases, and 3 bases had no gene match. Germline V gene sequence: CDR1 SNHLY, CDR2 FYNNEI. CDR3 length: 15 amino acids.

In nucleotides, the CDR3 is TGTGCCAGCAGCGTTAACAGGGAGCAGTTCTTC. Amino acids: CASSVNREQFF. The chain carries TRBV7-9 and TRBJ2-1; a weak D match, TRBD1 (5 bases). V was trimmed by 5 bases and J by 10 bases, leaving 9 bases between them. Germline V gene lookup returns CDR1 SEHNR and CDR2 FQNEAQ (reference sequence). This CDR3 spans 11 amino acids.

CDR3 loop: CASSDSSSGNTIYF. The CDR3 DNA follows: TGTGCCAGCTCCGACTCGAGCTCTGGAAACACCATATATTTT. J is TRBJ1-3 and V is TRBV9; the D is unclear. V shed 7 bases and J shed 0 bases, with 11 bases lying between them. The CDR3 contains 14 residues. Germline lookup yields CDR1 SGDLS and CDR2 YYNGEE.

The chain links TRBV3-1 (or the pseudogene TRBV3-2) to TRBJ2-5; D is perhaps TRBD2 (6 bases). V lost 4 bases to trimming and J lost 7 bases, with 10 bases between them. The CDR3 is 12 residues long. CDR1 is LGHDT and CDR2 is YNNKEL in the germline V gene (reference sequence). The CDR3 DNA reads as TGTGCCAGCAGCCCGGGAGCGGGGACCCAGTACTTC. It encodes CASSPGAGTQYF.